One and the same sample provided the 31 T cell receptor beta chains below, sequenced in a study of blood T cell repertoires in COVID-19. The table came from immunoSEQ multiplex PCR; TCRdb's copy has only in-frame clones and leaves some out. Among fewer than 150,000 clones listed, 78% were seen once. The specimen sequenced was peripheral blood. Every receptor here comes from a man in his 60s who had recovered from COVID-19.

The gene calls are TRBV28 and TRBJ2-5; D is perhaps TRBD2 (5 bases). The V gene's germline CDR1 is MDHEN and CDR2 SYDVKM. Trimming cost V 7 bases and J 2 bases, with 14 bases left between them. This CDR3 region has 14 residues. CDR3 residues: CASTPRAVQETQYF. In DNA form, the CDR3 reads TGTGCCAGCACCCCGAGGGCAGTACAAGAGACCCAGTACTTC.

The chain recombines TRBV23-1 with TRBJ2-3; no clear D. TRBV23-1 qualifies as an ORF whose function is uncertain. This CDR3 is 16 amino acids long. Trimming cost V 1 base and J 3 bases, with 14 bases left between them. The CDR3 spells CASSQFVSQLTDTQYF. For the CDR3, the DNA is TGCGCCAGCAGTCAATTTGTTAGCCAGCTGACAGATACGCAGTATTTT.

This clone turned up a few times. The V call is TRBV5-6, the J call TRBJ1-5, with TRBD1 matching 8 bases. CDR1 and CDR2 from the germline V gene are SGHDT and YYEEEE. This CDR3 has 15 amino acids. V gave up 4 bases and J gave up 3 bases; unmatched junction bases: 6. The CDR3 DNA is TGTGCCAGCAGCGCCGGGACAGGATCCAATCAGCCCCAGCATTTT. This sequence encodes CASSAGTGSNQPQHF.

The chain joins TRBV28 to TRBJ1-1, with a tentative D call TRBD1 (6 bases). V was cut by 5 bases and J by 3 bases, with 16 bases left in between. The germline V gene encodes CDR1 MDHEN and CDR2 SYDVKM. The CDR3 is 15 residues long. This chain's CDR3 is CASSPGGGRHTEAFF. The CDR3 DNA reads TGTGCCAGCAGTCCGGGAGGGGGGAGGCACACTGAAGCTTTCTTT.

The chain employs TRBV3-1 (or the pseudogene TRBV3-2) and TRBJ1-6, with 7 bases that match TRBD1. J lost 4 bases, V lost 2 bases, and 8 bases had no gene match. The CDR3 is made up of 17 amino acids. Germline loops: CDR1 LGHDT, CDR2 YNNKEL (reference sequence). CDR3 sequence: CASSQPSTGRYNSPLHF. DNA of the CDR3: TGTGCCAGCAGCCAACCTTCGACAGGGAGGTATAATTCACCCCTCCACTTT.

V usage is TRBV19 and J usage is TRBJ1-5; no clear D. The CDR3 loop spans 15 amino acids. CDR1 and CDR2 from the germline V gene are LNHDA and SQIVND (reference sequence). Trimming removed 5 bases from V and 0 bases from J, with 11 bases in between. The CDR3 coding sequence is TGTGCCAGTAGTGTCCGCGGGTATAGCAATCAGCCCCAGCATTTT. Residues: CASSVRGYSNQPQHF.

This clone was detected only a few times. The V gene is TRBV9, the J gene TRBJ1-1, with D perhaps TRBD1 (5 bases). The CDR3 totals 13 residues. Per germline, CDR1 SGDLS and CDR2 YYNGEE. Deletions cut 3 bases from V and 11 bases from J, with 17 bases between. The CDR3, as DNA: TGTGCCAGCAGCGCCGGGGCGGGGGGTGGCGCTTTCTTT. This sequence encodes CASSAGAGGGAFF.

This clone appeared many times. The chain carries TRBV11-3 and TRBJ1-2; 7 bases map to TRBD1. V trimming: 10 bases; J trimming: 3 bases; junction bases outside the gene matches: 8. Germline V gene sequence: CDR1 SGHNT, CDR2 YENEEA. This CDR3 is 13 amino acids long. The CDR3 here is CATDGQEYYGYTF. CDR3 in DNA: TGTGCCACCGATGGACAGGAGTACTATGGCTACACCTTC.

For the CDR3, the DNA is TGTGCCAGCAGTGTTGAACACGGACAGCGCACTGAAGCTTTCTTT. Amino acids: CASSVEHGQRTEAFF. This chain connects TRBV2 to TRBJ1-1, with D possibly matching TRBD1 (6 bases). Trimming shortened V by 4 bases and J by 4 bases, and 16 bases separated the two germline ends. Germline V gene data show CDR1 as SNHLY and CDR2 as FYNNEI. The CDR3 totals 15 residues.

V usage is TRBV6-2 or TRBV6-3 and J usage is TRBJ1-6, with 8 positions matching TRBD1. The CDR3 spans 14 residues. With V trimmed by 4 bases and J by 10 bases, 6 bases remained unmatched. The germline V gene encodes CDR1 MNHEY and CDR2 SVGEGT. The DNA of the CDR3 is TGTGCCAGCAGTTTTGCCAGGGGGCGATCACCCCTCCACTTT. As protein: CASSFARGRSPLHF.

CDR3 DNA: TGTGCCAGCAGTCCCGGGACTAGCGCCACCTACGAGCAGTACTTC. Protein sequence: CASSPGTSATYEQYF. V is TRBV7-2 and J is TRBJ2-7, with TRBD2 identical over 10 bases. The V gene's germline CDR1 is SGHTA and CDR2 FQGNSA. This CDR3 is built from 15 residues. V trimming: 6 bases; J trimming: 2 bases; junction bases outside the gene matches: 7.

The chain couples TRBV18 to TRBJ2-2, with 7 bases lining up with TRBD1. The CDR3 covers 15 residues. Trimming removed 3 bases from V and 2 bases from J; junction bases left unmatched: 3. Germline CDR1 KGHSH, CDR2 LQKENI. The CDR3 region is CASSPGTVNTGELFF. The CDR3 DNA reads as TGTGCCAGCTCACCCGGGACAGTAAACACCGGGGAGCTGTTTTTT.

In its sample, this clone was seen many times. This chain connects TRBV29-1 to TRBJ2-7, with 7 bases aligning to TRBD1. V dropped 1 base and J dropped 2; count of bases not matched to a gene: 11. Germline V lookup: CDR1 SQVTM, CDR2 ANQGSEA. CDR3 size: 16 residues. As DNA, the CDR3 is TGCAGCGTTGAAGTGGGTGCGGACAGGTCCACCTACGAGCAGTACTTC. Amino acids: CSVEVGADRSTYEQYF.

This chain links TRBV7-3 with TRBJ2-2; TRBD1 aligns across 7 bases. Germline V gene lookup returns CDR1 SGHTA and CDR2 FQGTGA. Unmatched junction bases numbered 9, after V lost 5 bases and J lost 6 bases. The CDR3 is 15 amino acids. The DNA of the CDR3 is TGTGCCAGCAGCCCACTCACAGGGGTCGCCGGGGAGCTGTTTTTT. As protein: CASSPLTGVAGELFF.

CDR3 bases: TGTGCCAGCAGCTTTCAGGGTGAAGCTTTCTTT. Its translation: CASSFQGEAFF. The chain employs TRBV5-6 and TRBJ1-1; possible D gene TRBD1, 5 bases. The CDR3 is 11 amino acids. The germline V and J ends were trimmed by 2 bases and 7 bases, with 6 bases remaining between them. Looked up from germline, CDR1 is SGHDT and CDR2 is YYEEEE.

The chain is built from TRBV5-1 and TRBJ2-7; 8 nucleotides match TRBD1. The CDR3 is made up of 15 amino acids. Trimming cost V 7 bases and J 2 bases; bases outside gene matches: 11. Germline-derived CDR1 and CDR2 are SGHRS and YFSETQ. As DNA, the CDR3 is TGCGCCAGCGCCGTGGGGGACAGGACCACCTACGAGCAGTACTTC. Amino acids: CASAVGDRTTYEQYF.

The chain carries TRBV4-2 and TRBJ2-3; TRBD2 is a possible D gene (6 bases). The V end was cut by 2 bases, the J end by 2 bases, with 20 bases between. The CDR3 sequence is 18 residues long. Germline V lookup: CDR1 LGHNA, CDR2 YNFKEQ. The chain's CDR3 is CASSQPQRRAGLTDTQYF. The CDR3 bases are TGTGCCAGCAGCCAACCGCAGCGGAGGGCGGGACTCACAGATACGCAGTATTTT.

The J gene is TRBJ1-3, the V gene TRBV19; D uncertain. Deletions cut 6 bases from V and 0 bases from J, with 9 bases between. The CDR3 totals 14 residues. Germline lookup yields CDR1 LNHDA and CDR2 SQIVND (reference sequence). The CDR3 is CASRNWASGNTIYF. DNA for the CDR3: TGTGCCAGTAGAAACTGGGCCTCTGGAAACACCATATATTTT.

The gene calls are TRBV9 and TRBJ1-1, with TRBD1 matching 8 bases. Germline CDR1 SGDLS, CDR2 YYNGEE. This CDR3 spans 14 amino acids. V lost 0 bases and J lost 4; bases outside the gene matches: 2. CDR3 sequence (DNA): TGTGCCAGCAGCGTAGCGACAGGGGTCACTGAAGCTTTCTTT. Residues: CASSVATGVTEAFF.

With regard to this clone: The junction differs from germline at one of its ends, possibly a read error. J is TRBJ2-4 and V is TRBV28, with 8 nucleotides matching TRBD2. Germline V gene lookup returns CDR1 MDHEN and CDR2 SYDVKM. This CDR3 region has 15 residues. The CDR3 coding sequence is TGTGCCAGCAGTTTTAGCGGCGGGCTAGCGGGTCGATGGGACTTC. As protein: CASSFSGGLAGRWDF. Combining the CDR3 with reference TRBV28 and TRBJ2-4 gives the whole variable domain DVKVTQSSRYLVKRTGEKVFLECVQDMDHENMFWYRQDPGLGLRLIYFSYDVKMKEKGDIPEGYSVSREKKERFSLILESASTNQTSMYLCASSFSGGLAGRWDFGAGTRLSVL.

The chain carries TRBV28 and TRBJ2-2, with a tentative D call TRBD1 (6 bases). The CDR3 runs to 15 residues. V was pared by 6 bases and J by 5 bases, with 16 bases between. Germline CDR1 and CDR2: MDHEN and SYDVKM. The CDR3 DNA follows: TGTGCCAGCAGGGTTGGGGGCGCTGGGACCGGGGAGCTGTTTTTT. Translation gives CASRVGGAGTGELFF.

This clone was picked up a small number of times. This sequence joins TRBV6-5 and TRBJ1-6; D call uncertain. Deletions cut 2 bases from V and 8 bases from J, with 7 bases between. The CDR3 spans 13 residues. CDR1 and CDR2 from the germline V gene are MNHEY and SVGAGI. CDR3 in amino acids: CASSYVSDSPLHF. The CDR3 DNA is TGTGCCAGCAGTTACGTGTCCGATTCACCCCTCCACTTT.

This chain connects TRBV19 to TRBJ2-2; possibly TRBD1 for D (5 bases). Germline V gene sequence: CDR1 LNHDA, CDR2 SQIVND (reference sequence). Trimming pared 6 bases from V and 1 base from J, leaving 9 bases between. This CDR3 has 14 residues. CDR3 protein: CASSPDRNTGELFF. The CDR3 coding sequence is TGTGCCAGTAGCCCCGACAGGAACACCGGGGAGCTGTTTTTT.

The sample holds many counts of this clone. This chain joins TRBV7-9 and TRBJ2-5; 7 bases agree with TRBD2. This CDR3 region has 15 residues. CDR1 SEHNR and CDR2 FQNEAQ come from the germline V gene (reference sequence). V was clipped by 8 bases and J by 5 bases; unmatched bases: 14. The CDR3, as DNA: TGTGCCAGCGGGGTGGCGGGGGACGGAGAGGAGACCCAGTACTTC. Its protein product is CASGVAGDGEETQYF.

The CDR3 DNA is TGTGCCAGCAGTTGGGGACTAGCGGGAGCGGTTGAGCAGTTCTTC. Its protein product is CASSWGLAGAVEQFF. The V gene is TRBV6-5, the J gene TRBJ2-1; 14 bases line up with TRBD2. The CDR3 sequence is 15 residues long. The V gene's germline CDR1 is MNHEY and CDR2 SVGAGI. Trimming at V came to 4 bases and at J to 9 bases, leaving 5 bases not matched to a gene.

This clone came up a few times. The genes are TRBV2 and TRBJ1-6; no firm D call. V dropped 5 bases and J dropped 5 bases, with 7 bases sitting between them. The CDR3 runs to 13 residues. CDR1 and CDR2 from the germline V gene are SNHLY and FYNNEI. CDR3 residues: CASSSYDNSPLHF. The CDR3 coding sequence is TGTGCCAGCAGTTCCTACGATAATTCACCCCTCCACTTT.

This chain connects TRBV7-2 to TRBJ1-1; TRBD1 matches at 9 bases. The CDR3 sequence is 15 residues long. Trimming cost V 5 bases and J 4 bases; bases outside gene matches: 8. CDR1 is SGHTA and CDR2 is FQGNSA in the germline V gene. The CDR3 sequence: CASSPGTGLGTEAFF. As DNA, the CDR3 is TGTGCCAGCAGCCCGGGGACAGGGCTGGGCACTGAAGCTTTCTTT. The full variable domain, in which reference TRBV7-2 and TRBJ1-1 provide the parts outside the CDR3, is GAGVSQSPSNKVTEKGKDVELRCDPISGHTALYWYRQSLGQGLEFLIYFQGNSAPDKSGLPSDRFSAERTGGSVSTLTIQRTQQEDSAVYLCASSPGTGLGTEAFFGQGTRLTVV.

This chain joins TRBV9 and TRBJ2-7; tentative D call: TRBD2 (5 bases). Germline V gene sequence: CDR1 SGDLS, CDR2 YYNGEE. V lost 0 bases and J lost 2, with 12 bases in between. CDR3 length: 15 amino acids. The DNA for the CDR3 is TGTGCCAGCAGCGTAGGGACCATCGGGACCTACGAGCAGTACTTC. Residues: CASSVGTIGTYEQYF.

V gene TRBV7-9 combines with J gene TRBJ1-6, with D unclear. CDR1 is SEHNR and CDR2 is FQNEAQ in the germline V gene (reference sequence). Trimming left V 4 bases short and J 0 bases short, with 10 bases between. This CDR3 has 16 residues. In DNA form, the CDR3 reads TGTGCCAGCAGCTCAACTTTAAGCTCCTATAATTCACCCCTCCACTTT. Amino acid sequence: CASSSTLSSYNSPLHF.

This chain uses TRBV19 with TRBJ1-2; 7 bases agree with TRBD1. The CDR3 covers 15 residues. Germline assignment: CDR1 LNHDA and CDR2 SQIVND (reference sequence). The trim removed 1 base at V and 2 bases at J, leaving 4 bases unmatched. In DNA, the CDR3 is TGTGCCAGTAGTATAGGAGGGACAGCGAACTATGGCTACACCTTC. It yields the protein CASSIGGTANYGYTF.

The V and J genes are TRBV19 and TRBJ1-4; no firm D call. Trimming took off 6 bases at V and 7 bases at J, with 9 bases between the two ends. CDR3 length equals 12 residues. Germline CDR1 LNHDA, CDR2 SQIVND (reference sequence). This CDR3 reads CASRPRGEKLFF. CDR3 bases: TGTGCCAGTAGGCCACGGGGTGAAAAACTGTTTTTT.